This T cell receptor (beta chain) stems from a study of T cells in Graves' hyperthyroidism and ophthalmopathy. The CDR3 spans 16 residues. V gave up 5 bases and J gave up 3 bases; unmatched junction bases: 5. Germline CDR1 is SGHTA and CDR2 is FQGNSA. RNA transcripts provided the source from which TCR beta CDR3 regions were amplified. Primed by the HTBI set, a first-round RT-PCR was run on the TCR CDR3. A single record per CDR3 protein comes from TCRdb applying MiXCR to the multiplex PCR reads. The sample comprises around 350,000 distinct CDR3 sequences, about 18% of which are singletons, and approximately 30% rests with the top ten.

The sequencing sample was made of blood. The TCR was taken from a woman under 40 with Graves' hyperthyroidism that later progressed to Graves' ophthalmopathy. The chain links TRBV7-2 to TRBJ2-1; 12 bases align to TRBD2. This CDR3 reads CASSPLAGGYYNEQFF. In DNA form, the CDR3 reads TGTGCCAGCAGCCCGCTAGCGGGAGGGTACTACAATGAGCAGTTCTTC. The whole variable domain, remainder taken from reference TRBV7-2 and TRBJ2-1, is GAGVSQSPSNKVTEKGKDVELRCDPISGHTALYWYRQSLGQGLEFLIYFQGNSAPDKSGLPSDRFSAERTGGSVSTLTIQRTQQEDSAVYLCASSPLAGGYYNEQFFGPGTRLTVL.